A single sample gave rise to the 31 T cell receptor beta chains below, sequenced in a study of OX40 agonist ivuxolimab in advanced cancers. Profiled with immunoSEQ multiplex PCR; TCRdb holds only in-frame clones, not every one. The table has about 60,000 clones, more than 80% seen once. The starting material was CD4+ or CD8+ T cells sorted from blood, obtained in a trial of the OX40 agonist ivuxolimab. The receptors originated from an adult with an advanced solid tumor such as melanoma, head and neck, liver or kidney cancer.

Only one count was recorded for this clone. V usage is TRBV2 and J usage is TRBJ2-1; TRBD2 agrees at 16 bases. This CDR3 contains 18 residues. In germline, CDR1 is SNHLY, CDR2 FYNNEI. The V gene end was trimmed by 0 bases and the J gene end by 3 bases; junction bases not matched to a gene: 2. CDR3 DNA: TGTGCCAGCAGTGAAGCGGGACTAGCGGGAGGGGGCTACAATGAGCAGTTCTTC. It translates to CASSEAGLAGGGYNEQFF.

V and J are TRBV4-1 and TRBJ2-5, with D perhaps matching TRBD1 (6 bases). Germline V gene sequence: CDR1 MGHRA, CDR2 YSYEKL. The length of the CDR3 is 14 residues. V was cut by 0 bases and J by 7 bases, with 12 bases left in between. The DNA for the CDR3 is TGCGCCAGCAGCCAAGATGCAGGGGCCCCGACCCAGTACTTC. The encoded protein is CASSQDAGAPTQYF.

The rearrangement links TRBV11-3 to TRBJ2-1; no definite D call. Per germline, CDR1 SGHNT and CDR2 YENEEA. CDR3 length equals 13 residues. Trimming shortened V by 7 bases and J by 1 base, and 8 bases separated the two germline ends. DNA for the CDR3: TGTGCCAGCATCTGGGTGTCCTACAATGAGCAGTTCTTC. This sequence encodes CASIWVSYNEQFF.

V gene TRBV6-5 combines with J gene TRBJ1-5, with D unclear. V was clipped by 4 bases and J by 7 bases, with 11 bases between them. There are 13 residues in the CDR3. CDR1 MNHEY and CDR2 SVGAGI come from the germline V gene. The CDR3 sequence is CASSSGGWQPQHF. The CDR3 DNA sequence: TGTGCCAGCAGTTCCGGTGGGTGGCAGCCCCAGCATTTT.

The chain combines TRBV6-1 with TRBJ2-2; D gene unclear. The CDR3 consists of 15 residues. V shed 2 bases and J shed 5 bases, with 12 bases lying between them. Germline-derived CDR1 and CDR2 are MNHNS and SASEGT. Written as DNA, the CDR3 is TGTGCCAGCAGTGAAACTTCGTTTAGAACCGGGGAGCTGTTTTTT. This gives the protein CASSETSFRTGELFF.

Only a few counts were recorded for this clone. The gene calls are TRBV11-1 and TRBJ2-7; D is perhaps TRBD1 (6 bases). There are 13 residues in the CDR3. V was clipped by 3 bases and J by 3 bases, with 9 bases between them. CDR1 is SGHAT, CDR2 FQDESV, per germline (reference sequence). The CDR3 sequence is CASSFDRSYEQYV. CDR3 DNA sequence: TGTGCCAGCAGCTTTGACAGGAGCTACGAGCAGTACGTC.

The rearrangement joins TRBV5-1 to TRBJ2-5; D uncertain. CDR3 size: 16 residues. From germline, CDR1 is SGHRS and CDR2 YFSETQ. V gave up 0 bases and J gave up 5 bases, with 17 bases separating them. CDR3 coding DNA: TGCGCCAGCAGCTTGGTCCGGTCAGCAGTCGGCGAGACCCAGTACTTC. Its translation: CASSLVRSAVGETQYF.

This chain uses TRBV18 with TRBJ1-5; 10 bases match TRBD1. This CDR3 comprises 19 residues. V dropped 6 bases and J dropped 6; count of bases not matched to a gene: 20. Germline V CDR1 and CDR2: KGHSH, LQKENI. CDR3 protein: CASSPYSLVGTGVAQPQHF. For the CDR3, the DNA is TGTGCCAGCTCCCCATACTCTTTAGTAGGGACAGGGGTTGCTCAGCCCCAGCATTTT.

The rearrangement uses TRBV5-1 and TRBJ2-7; TRBD2 matches 13 bases. The CDR3 extends over 15 amino acids. Germline assignment: CDR1 SGHRS and CDR2 YFSETQ. Trimming at V came to 4 bases and at J to 3 bases, leaving 4 bases not matched to a gene. This CDR3 is CASSGTSGILYEQYF. CDR3 nucleotide sequence: TGCGCCAGCAGCGGGACTAGCGGGATACTCTACGAGCAGTACTTC.

V and J are TRBV11-2 and TRBJ1-1; 7 nucleotides agree with TRBD1. CDR3 length equals 12 residues. CDR1 is SGHAT, CDR2 FQNNGV, per germline. Trimming cost V 6 bases and J 10 bases; bases outside gene matches: 8. As DNA, the CDR3 is TGTGCCAGCAGACATCGGAACAGGGGAGCTTTCTTT. Protein product: CASRHRNRGAFF.

This clone was counted only a few times. The rearrangement links TRBV27 to TRBJ1-5; no reliable D call. Germline assignment: CDR1 MNHEY and CDR2 SMNVEV (reference sequence). CDR3 length: 13 amino acids. Trimming took off 5 bases at V and 6 bases at J, with 11 bases between the two ends. Here the CDR3 DNA reads TGTGCCAGCAGTATCGCATGGGGTCAGCCCCAGCATTTT. It specifies CASSIAWGQPQHF.

This clone has only one observation. The rearrangement uses TRBV7-2 and TRBJ1-2; no firm D call. This CDR3 comprises 13 residues. V lost 1 base and J 4 bases, leaving 7 bases between the germline ends. Germline loops: CDR1 SGHTA, CDR2 FQGNSA. In DNA, the CDR3 is TGTGCCAGCAGCTTAGGCTCCTTCTATGGCTACACCTTC. Encoded protein: CASSLGSFYGYTF.

The rearrangement joins TRBV4-2 to TRBJ2-7; 16 bases map to TRBD2. This CDR3 comprises 16 residues. Germline assignment: CDR1 LGHNA and CDR2 YNFKEQ. Trimming cost V 3 bases and J 3 bases; bases outside gene matches: 2. CDR3 DNA sequence: TGTGCCAGCAGCCAGGGACTAGCGGGAGGGGACTACGAGCAGTACTTC. As protein: CASSQGLAGGDYEQYF.

This chain connects TRBV4-3 to TRBJ2-5; 9 bases line up with TRBD1. Germline V lookup: CDR1 LGHNA, CDR2 YSLEER. This CDR3 has 14 amino acids. Unmatched junction bases numbered 10, after V lost 3 bases and J lost 11 bases. CDR3 sequence (DNA): TGCGCCAGCAGCCACACCACGGGACAGGGAGAGCAGTACTTC. Residues: CASSHTTGQGEQYF.

The V gene is TRBV30, the J gene TRBJ2-5; 12 bases line up with TRBD2. J was trimmed by 3 bases and V by 1 base; bases with no gene match: 0. The CDR3 is 14 residues long. CDR1 GTSNPN and CDR2 SVGIG come from the germline V gene (reference sequence). This CDR3 reads CAWSGTSGEETQYF. The CDR3 DNA sequence: TGTGCCTGGAGTGGGACTAGCGGGGAAGAGACCCAGTACTTC.

This clone turned up a few times. This rearrangement joins TRBV6-5 to TRBJ2-1; 8 bases are a match to TRBD2. CDR1 and CDR2 from the germline V gene are MNHEY and SVGAGI. V lost 6 bases and J lost 6; bases outside the gene matches: 10. The CDR3 is made up of 15 amino acids. CDR3 nucleotides: TGTGCCAGCAGACGAACCGGGGGGGTCGGCAATGAGCAGTTCTTC. Amino acid sequence: CASRRTGGVGNEQFF.

This chain joins TRBV6-6 and TRBJ1-1; D is undetermined. CDR1 and CDR2 from the germline V gene are MNHNY and SVGAGI (reference sequence). V was clipped by 2 bases and J by 5 bases, with 6 bases between them. CDR3 length: 12 residues. CDR3 bases: TGTGCCAGCAGTTACGTGGTTACTGAAGCTTTCTTT. Translated, it gives CASSYVVTEAFF.

The chain is built from TRBV6-1 and TRBJ1-1, with D perhaps matching TRBD1 (5 bases). V lost 5 bases to trimming and J lost 5 bases, with 18 bases between them. This CDR3 has 15 amino acids. Germline CDR1 and CDR2: MNHNS and SASEGT. The chain's CDR3 is CASSSQRGGGTEAFF. In DNA form, the CDR3 reads TGTGCCAGCAGTTCGCAGCGTGGGGGAGGAACTGAAGCTTTCTTT.

This chain links TRBV19 with TRBJ2-3, with a tentative D call TRBD1 (5 bases). This CDR3 contains 15 residues. The germline V gene has CDR1 LNHDA and CDR2 SQIVND (reference sequence). Trimming cost V 5 bases and J 1 base, with 13 bases left between them. CDR3 bases: TGTGCCAGTAGTTCCTTTGGGGCGGGCACAGATACGCAGTATTTT. This gives the protein CASSSFGAGTDTQYF.

The chain joins TRBV19 to TRBJ1-1; weak D call: TRBD1 (5 bases). CDR1 and CDR2 from the germline V gene are LNHDA and SQIVND (reference sequence). The CDR3 is 13 residues long. Trimming shortened V by 6 bases and J by 0 bases, and 8 bases separated the two germline ends. In nucleotides, the CDR3 is TGTGCCAGTAGGAGACAGTTGAACACTGAAGCTTTCTTT. Translated, it gives CASRRQLNTEAFF.

The rearrangement links TRBV5-6 to TRBJ1-3; D call uncertain. The V gene's germline CDR1 is SGHDT and CDR2 YYEEEE. The V gene lost 4 bases and the J gene lost 1 base, with 6 bases spanning the gap. The length of the CDR3 is 13 residues. CDR3 sequence: CASSQFSGNTIYF. The CDR3 region has the DNA TGTGCCAGCAGCCAATTTTCTGGAAACACCATATATTTT.

This clone is categorized as medium-sized. The V and J genes are TRBV7-9 and TRBJ1-4; no clear D. Deletions cut 1 base from V and 8 bases from J, with 8 bases between. Germline-derived CDR1 and CDR2 are SEHNR and FQNEAQ (reference sequence). The CDR3 is 13 amino acids. The CDR3 bases are TGTGCCAGCAGCTTAGTCTTGATGGAAAAACTGTTTTTT. Protein: CASSLVLMEKLFF.

V gene TRBV14 combines with J gene TRBJ2-7, with TRBD1 matching over 7 bases. Germline lookup yields CDR1 SGHDN and CDR2 FVKESK. Unmatched junction bases numbered 4, after V lost 0 bases and J lost 2 bases. The CDR3 is made up of 15 amino acids. This CDR3 is CASSQEDRVTYEQYV. For the CDR3, the DNA is TGTGCCAGCAGCCAAGAAGACAGGGTGACCTACGAGCAGTACGTC.

J is TRBJ2-1 and V is TRBV7-3; 7 bases are a match to TRBD1. Per the germline V gene, CDR1 is SGHTA and CDR2 is FQGTGA. Trimming cost V 5 bases and J 2 bases; bases outside gene matches: 6. The CDR3 consists of 15 residues. The CDR3 loop is CASSKRQGPYNEQFF. The CDR3 coding sequence is TGTGCCAGCAGCAAACGACAGGGACCCTACAATGAGCAGTTCTTC.

V usage is TRBV7-2 and J usage is TRBJ2-7; D ambiguous. The CDR3 totals 13 residues. Germline CDR1 is SGHTA and CDR2 is FQGNSA. V lost 6 bases to trimming and J lost 3 bases, with 12 bases between them. This CDR3 is CASRQSPFYEQYF. The CDR3 nucleotides are TGTGCCAGCAGACAATCTCCCTTCTACGAGCAGTACTTC.

The chain uses TRBV5-1 and TRBJ2-3, with D maybe TRBD2 (6 bases). The CDR3 contains 14 residues. Trimming took off 4 bases at V and 3 bases at J, with 12 bases between the two ends. From germline, CDR1 is SGHRS and CDR2 YFSETQ. CDR3 loop: CASSPTSGTDTQYF. CDR3 in DNA: TGCGCCAGCAGCCCGACTAGTGGAACAGATACGCAGTATTTT.

The J gene is TRBJ2-6, the V gene TRBV30, with 10 bases fitting TRBD1. CDR3 length: 20 residues. V lost 0 bases to trimming and J lost 0 bases; unmatched junction nucleotides: 11. CDR1 is GTSNPN, CDR2 SVGIG, per germline (reference sequence). This CDR3 is CAWSVQLWGQGHSGANVLTF. Written as DNA, the CDR3 is TGTGCCTGGAGTGTACAACTTTGGGGACAGGGGCACTCTGGGGCCAACGTCCTGACTTTC.

The chain links TRBV6-1 to TRBJ2-3; maybe TRBD1 (5 bases). This CDR3 region has 14 residues. Germline V gives CDR1 MNHNS, CDR2 SASEGT. V was clipped by 2 bases and J by 5 bases, with 11 bases between them. CDR3 bases: TGTGCCAGCAGTGAACCAGGGTTAGAAGATACGCAGTATTTT. Its translation: CASSEPGLEDTQYF.

This sequence joins TRBV2 and TRBJ2-7, with unresolved D. Germline V gene lookup returns CDR1 SNHLY and CDR2 FYNNEI. The germline V and J ends were trimmed by 5 bases and 8 bases, with 13 bases remaining between them. The CDR3 has 12 residues. This chain's CDR3 is CASSIYVRQQYF. CDR3 bases: TGTGCCAGCAGTATATACGTTAGGCAGCAGTACTTC.

The CDR3 reads CASSQDSGLGVRQYF. Written as DNA, the CDR3 is TGCGCCAGCAGCCAAGATTCCGGACTCGGCGTGAGGCAGTACTTC. The chain is built from TRBV4-3 and TRBJ2-7; a possible D gene is TRBD2 (5 bases). The CDR3 has 15 residues. Germline assignment: CDR1 LGHNA and CDR2 YSLEER. Trimming shortened V by 0 bases and J by 9 bases, and 18 bases separated the two germline ends.

The gene calls are TRBV4-3 and TRBJ2-7; D call uncertain. The CDR3 is 16 residues long. Trimming removed 3 bases from V and 2 bases from J, with 17 bases in between. CDR1 and CDR2 (germline): LGHNA, YSLEER. CDR3 in DNA: TGCGCCAGCAGCCATAATCGGTTTCGGATTCCCTACGAGCAGTACTTC. Encoded protein: CASSHNRFRIPYEQYF.